Listed below are T cell receptor beta chains from one sample, sequenced in a study of T-cell memory formation after mild COVID-19. TCRdb redid the calling of the 5' RACE reads with MiXCR, one entry per CDR3 protein. The table has about 430,000 distinct CDR3 sequences, 20% to 25% seen once. The sample taken for sequencing was PBMCs or a T cell subset sorted from them (not recorded which). The receptors come from an adult woman who had mild COVID-19 (a few samples of this study predate the infection). Cell type and time point are not known. CDR3s include the opening cysteine and the closing phenylalanine or tryptophan. Each record gives: D gene, J gene, V gene, clone size, CDR3 DNA, CDR3 protein. A D gene is named only where the DNA matches it firmly. Clone size appears in some rows only: once, few, many, or a class for an expanded clone.

NA,TRBJ1-2,TRBV20-1,NA,TGCAGTGCTAACCTAAATAACTATGGCTACACCTTC,CSANLNNYGYTF
NA,TRBJ1-5,TRBV5-5,NA,TGTGCCAGCAGCTTCGACGGGTTGTATAGCAATCAGCCCCAGCATTTT,CASSFDGLYSNQPQHF
NA,TRBJ2-1,TRBV7-2,NA,TGTGCCAGCAGCTTATATCGCGGAGAGCAGTTCTTC,CASSLYRGEQFF
TRBD2,TRBJ2-3,TRBV7-3,NA,TGTGCCAGCAGCCGGACTAGCGGGACCACAGATACGCAGTATTTT,CASSRTSGTTDTQYF
NA,TRBJ2-7,TRBV19,NA,TGTGCCAGTAGTGAAAGGGTCTTGCGGCCCTACGAGCAGTACTTC,CASSERVLRPYEQYF
NA,TRBJ1-5,TRBV3-1,NA,TGTGCCAGCAGCCAAGCTGGCGCGCCCCAGCATTTT,CASSQAGAPQHF
NA,TRBJ2-2,TRBV24-1,few,TGTGCCACCAGTTGGGGGATCACCGGGGAGCTGTTTTTT,CATSWGITGELFF
TRBD2,TRBJ2-7,TRBV20-1,NA,TGCAGTGCCCGGGTGACTAGCAAGGGCTACGAGCAGTACTTC,CSARVTSKGYEQYF
NA,TRBJ2-3,TRBV4-3,many,TGCGCCAGCAGCCAAGATAAACCAGATACGCAGTATTTT,CASSQDKPDTQYF
TRBD2,TRBJ2-1,TRBV2,NA,TGTGCCAGCACCCCATTAGGGACTAGGAGTAATGAGCAGTTCTTC,CASTPLGTRSNEQFF